Listed below are T cell receptor beta chains from one sample, sequenced in a study of vaccination and CD4 T cells after COVID-19. These receptors lack a known antigen. TCRdb re-called the PCR reads through MiXCR, storing one row per CDR3 protein. This sample carries about 7,800 distinct CDR3 sequences, around two fifths of them seen once, and the ten largest clones take around 30%. Material: CD4+ T cells from blood, cultured in vitro. Receptor source: a human donor in good health. The CDR3 runs from the conserved cysteine through the conserved F or W. A D gene is named only where the DNA matches it firmly. Clone size is given for some rows only: seen once, a few or many times, or a class if the clone is expanded.

TRBJ2-5 NA NA 15 TRBV2 CASTLRGLQQETQYF TGTGCCAGCACCCTCAGGGGACTACAACAAGAGACCCAGTACTTC
TRBJ2-5 TRBD2 NA 15 TRBV5-4 CASSLALAQAETQYF TGTGCCAGCAGCTTGGCACTAGCGCAAGCGGAGACCCAGTACTTC
TRBJ2-1 TRBD2 once 18 TRBV27 CASSTRTSGISGYNEQFF TGTGCCAGCAGTACAAGGACTAGCGGGATATCTGGATACAATGAGCAGTTCTTC
TRBJ2-7 TRBD2 NA 16 TRBV20-1 CSARDQSGRAIHEQYF TGCAGTGCTAGAGATCAAAGCGGGAGGGCCATCCACGAGCAGTACTTC
TRBJ2-7 TRBD1 NA 14 TRBV6-1 CASMPGDRMYEQYF TGTGCCAGCATGCCAGGGGACAGGATGTACGAGCAGTACTTC
TRBJ2-5 NA few 14 TRBV28 CASSYDSLQETQYF TGTGCCAGCAGTTACGACAGTCTCCAAGAGACCCAGTACTTC
TRBJ1-4 TRBD1 NA 14 TRBV20-1 CSARDHRGDEKLFF TGCAGTGCTAGAGACCACAGGGGGGATGAAAAACTGTTTTTT
TRBJ2-7 TRBD2 NA 12 TRBV20-1 CSALKLAVEQYF TGCAGTGCCCTAAAACTAGCGGTCGAGCAGTACTTC
TRBJ2-7 NA NA 15 TRBV7-2 CASSPSSVSTYEQYF TGTGCCAGCAGCCCATCTAGCGTCTCCACCTACGAGCAGTACTTC
TRBJ2-2 NA few 15 TRBV6-5 CASSYSALNTGELFF TGTGCCAGCAGTTACTCAGCTTTGAACACCGGGGAGCTGTTTTTT
TRBJ1-2 NA few 13 TRBV20-1 CSAKSQEPYGYTF TGCAGTGCTAAGTCGCAGGAACCCTATGGCTACACCTTC
TRBJ1-1 NA NA 15 TRBV7-9 CASSSGLGTNTEAFF TGTGCCAGCAGCTCCGGACTGGGGACCAACACTGAAGCTTTCTTT
TRBJ2-7 TRBD2 few 13 TRBV6-1 CASGLAEAYEQYF TGTGCCAGCGGACTAGCGGAAGCTTACGAGCAGTACTTC
TRBJ2-1 NA NA 14 TRBV28 CASARERAYNEQFF TGTGCCAGCGCCCGAGAGAGGGCCTACAATGAGCAGTTCTTC
TRBJ1-5 NA NA 12 TRBV6-1 CASSGGTQPQHF TGTGCCAGCAGTGGTGGGACTCAGCCCCAGCATTTT
TRBJ1-2 NA NA 15 TRBV28 CASSLTQLGNYGYTF TGTGCCAGCAGTTTAACCCAGCTAGGGAACTATGGCTACACCTTC
TRBJ2-7 TRBD2 NA 17 TRBV27 CASSLTTGTGGAYEQYF TGTGCCAGCAGCCTTACTACAGGTACCGGGGGGGCCTACGAGCAGTACTTC
TRBJ1-6 NA medium-sized 13 TRBV7-2 CASSLDLNSPLHF TGTGCCAGCAGCTTAGACCTTAATTCACCCCTCCACTTT
TRBJ1-5 NA once 13 TRBV28 CASSIGGNQPQHF TGTGCCAGCTCGATTGGGGGGAATCAGCCCCAGCATTTT
TRBJ2-7 NA NA 14 TRBV7-9 CASSLLAGSNEQYF TGTGCCAGCAGCCTCCTGGCAGGGAGCAACGAGCAGTACTTC
TRBJ2-3 NA few 14 TRBV20-1 CSADQGGMGDTQYF TGCAGTGCTGACCAAGGCGGGATGGGAGATACGCAGTATTTT
TRBJ2-7 NA few 13 TRBV15 CATARDTSYEQYF TGTGCCACCGCCCGGGACACCTCCTACGAGCAGTACTTC
TRBJ2-3 NA few 13 TRBV7-2 CASSLGAADTQYF TGTGCCAGCAGCTTAGGGGCCGCAGATACGCAGTATTTT
TRBJ2-1 TRBD2 NA 15 TRBV12-5 CASGLGTREYNEQFF TGTGCTAGTGGTTTGGGGACTAGAGAGTACAATGAGCAGTTCTTC
TRBJ1-2 NA NA 13 TRBV6-5 CASSYSHQDGYTF TGTGCCAGCAGTTACTCCCATCAGGATGGCTACACCTTC
TRBJ2-3 TRBD2 few 13 TRBV6-1 CASKASGSDTQYF TGTGCCAGCAAAGCTAGCGGATCAGATACGCAGTATTTT
TRBJ1-2 TRBD1 NA 17 TRBV28 CASSLLPGQGEDYGYTF TGTGCCAGCAGTCTATTACCGGGACAGGGAGAAGACTATGGCTACACCTTC
TRBJ2-4 TRBD2 NA 15 TRBV12-3/TRBV12-4 CASSLAGAGKNIQYF TGTGCCAGCAGTCTAGCGGGAGCGGGCAAAAACATTCAGTACTTC
TRBJ2-3 TRBD1 NA 17 TRBV20-1 CSAYAGTGGFRTDTQYF TGCAGTGCCTACGCCGGGACAGGTGGATTTCGCACAGATACGCAGTATTTT
TRBJ1-5 NA few 16 TRBV15 CATSREGRGSNQPQHF TGTGCCACCAGCAGAGAGGGTCGAGGGTCTAATCAGCCCCAGCATTTT
TRBJ2-7 TRBD1 NA 14 TRBV20-1 CSARDDRGRDEQYF TGCAGTGCTAGAGATGACAGGGGGCGAGACGAGCAGTACTTC
TRBJ2-1 TRBD2 NA 16 TRBV5-1 CASSLAWTSGVNEQFF TGCGCCAGCAGCTTGGCCTGGACTAGCGGGGTCAATGAGCAGTTCTTC
TRBJ2-3 TRBD2 few 15 TRBV20-1 CSALRSGSIADTQYF TGCAGTGCTCTTCGAAGCGGGAGTATCGCGGATACGCAGTATTTT
TRBJ1-2 NA NA 10 TRBV28 CASGETGYTF TGTGCCAGCGGGGAAACTGGCTACACCTTC
TRBJ2-3 NA few 15 TRBV15 CATSREEPFTDTQYF TGTGCCACCAGCAGAGAAGAGCCTTTCACAGATACGCAGTATTTT
TRBJ1-4 NA NA 14 TRBV27 CASRPIPLEEKLFF TGTGCCAGCAGACCGATCCCCCTTGAGGAAAAACTGTTTTTT
TRBJ1-6 TRBD1 few 16 TRBV27 CASSQETGTGARPLHF TGTGCCAGCAGTCAAGAGACCGGGACAGGGGCTAGACCCCTCCACTTT
TRBJ2-3 NA few 13 TRBV27 CASSYHYGDTQYF TGTGCCAGCAGTTATCATTATGGGGATACGCAGTATTTT
TRBJ2-3 TRBD2 NA 16 TRBV12-3/TRBV12-4 CASRPVAGVVTDTQYF TGTGCCAGCAGACCGGTAGCGGGAGTGGTCACAGATACGCAGTATTTT
TRBJ2-1 NA NA 11 TRBV7-3 CASSLNGEQFF TGTGCCAGCAGCTTAAACGGGGAGCAGTTCTTC
TRBJ1-2 NA NA 13 TRBV6-2/TRBV6-3 CASSYPENYGYTF TGTGCCAGCAGTTACCCAGAGAACTATGGCTACACCTTC